Listed below are T cell receptor beta chains from one sample, sequenced in a study of glioma-infiltrating T cells after dendritic cell vaccination. This table comes from immunoSEQ multiplex PCR, and its TCRdb copy is limited to in-frame clones, with some not included. The table has roughly 56,000 clones, 85% seen once. The material was blood, obtained after dendritic cell vaccination. These receptors were collected from a human donor with glioblastoma. Each CDR3 is given with its conserved first and last residue. The D gene is left open where the match is weak. The size field is filled for only some rows; it gives once, few, many or a size class.

j_call | d_call | clone_size | v_call | cdr3_aa | cdr3_nt
TRBJ1-2 | TRBD1 | - | TRBV13 | CASSPRTGDYGYTF | TGTGCCAGCAGCCCAAGGACAGGCGACTATGGCTACACCTTC
TRBJ2-1 | TRBD2 | - | TRBV4-2 | CASSHGLAGAYNEQFF | TGTGCCAGCAGCCACGGTCTAGCGGGGGCCTACAATGAGCAGTTCTTC
TRBJ1-3 | TRBD1 | - | TRBV6-5 | CASSYEGARGNTIYF | TGTGCCAGCAGTTATGAGGGGGCACGGGGAAACACCATATATTTT
TRBJ1-2 | TRBD1 | - | TRBV2 | CASSPTGVGYTF | TGTGCCAGCAGTCCGACAGGGGTCGGCTACACCTTC
TRBJ2-3 | - | - | TRBV5-6 | CASSSPEGGSPPDTQYF | TGTGCCAGCAGCTCGCCTGAAGGTGGGAGTCCCCCAGATACGCAGTATTTT
TRBJ1-5 | - | - | TRBV5-1 | CASSLDGREGQPQHF | TGCGCCAGCAGCTTGGATGGCAGGGAGGGCCAGCCCCAGCATTTT
TRBJ2-1 | TRBD2 | - | TRBV4-3 | CASSHLRLAPYNEQFF | TGCGCCAGCAGCCATCTCCGACTAGCCCCCTACAATGAGCAGTTCTTC
TRBJ2-7 | - | - | TRBV13 | CASSLVQGGSYEQYF | TGTGCCAGCAGCTTAGTCCAGGGTGGGTCCTACGAGCAGTACTTC
TRBJ1-2 | - | - | TRBV9 | CASSGYRVGGYGYTF | TGTGCCAGCAGCGGATACAGGGTGGGGGGGTATGGCTACACCTTC
TRBJ2-5 | TRBD1 | - | TRBV5-6 | CASSLWVGQGFSAQETQYF | TGTGCCAGCAGCTTGTGGGTGGGACAGGGTTTTTCTGCTCAAGAGACCCAGTACTTC
TRBJ2-5 | TRBD2 | - | TRBV7-2 | CASSQGLARGETQYF | TGTGCCAGCAGCCAAGGACTAGCCCGGGGGGAGACCCAGTACTTC
TRBJ1-1 | - | few | TRBV15 | CATSRGYTEAFF | TGTGCCACCAGCCGGGGGTACACTGAAGCTTTCTTT
TRBJ2-5 | TRBD2 | - | TRBV10-1 | CASSKAGAEETQYF | TGCGCCAGCAGCAAAGCGGGGGCCGAGGAGACCCAGTACTTC
TRBJ2-5 | TRBD2 | - | TRBV15 | CATRDYFQETQYF | TGTGCCACAAGGGACTACTTCCAAGAGACCCAGTACTTC
TRBJ2-5 | - | - | TRBV4-3 | CASSQGEARAETQYF | TGCGCCAGCAGCCAAGGCGAAGCGCGGGCAGAGACCCAGTACTTC
TRBJ2-5 | TRBD2 | - | TRBV5-4 | CASSSGTQETQYF | TGTGCCAGCAGCAGCGGGACTCAAGAGACCCAGTACTTC
TRBJ1-1 | TRBD1 | - | TRBV9 | CASSVGQGYEAFF | TGTGCCAGCAGCGTCGGACAGGGCTATGAAGCTTTCTTT
TRBJ1-6 | - | - | TRBV25-1 | CASTPWEMTGDSPLHF | TGTGCCAGCACCCCATGGGAGATGACTGGGGATTCACCCCTCCACTTT
TRBJ2-1 | TRBD2 | - | TRBV10-1 | CASSDGLSGGAYNEQFF | TGCGCCAGCAGTGACGGATTGAGCGGGGGGGCCTACAATGAGCAGTTCTTC
TRBJ2-5 | - | - | TRBV11-3 | CASSLARWGRYQETQYF | TGTGCCAGCAGCTTAGCTCGGTGGGGCAGATACCAAGAGACCCAGTACTTC
TRBJ1-6 | TRBD1 | - | TRBV11-3 | CASGTGARSPLHF | TGTGCCAGCGGGACAGGGGCTAGGTCACCCCTCCACTTT
TRBJ1-5 | - | - | TRBV28 | CASQPRSWGGNQPQHF | TGTGCCAGTCAACCGCGATCTTGGGGGGGGAATCAGCCCCAGCATTTT
TRBJ2-1 | - | - | TRBV30 | CAWSGRSGSEQFF | TGTGCCTGGAGTGGTCGATCGGGGAGTGAGCAGTTCTTC
TRBJ1-6 | TRBD1 | - | TRBV30 | CAWSVLGGFGRYNSPLHF | TGTGCCTGGAGTGTACTAGGGGGCTTTGGCAGATATAATTCTCCCCTCCACTTT
TRBJ2-3 | TRBD2 | - | TRBV27 | CASRTSGGTDTQYF | TGTGCCAGCAGGACTAGCGGGGGCACAGATACGCAGTATTTT
TRBJ2-1 | TRBD2 | - | TRBV6-4 | CASSTSGGPYNEQFF | TGTGCCAGCTCGACTAGCGGGGGGCCCTACAATGAGCAGTTCTTC
TRBJ2-1 | TRBD2 | - | TRBV5-6 | CASSPGTSHYEQFF | TGTGCCAGCAGCCCCGGGACTAGTCATTATGAGCAGTTCTTC
TRBJ2-7 | TRBD2 | - | TRBV5-1 | CASSLSSGGNYEQYF | TGCGCCAGCAGCTTGTCGAGCGGGGGGAACTACGAGCAGTACTTC
TRBJ1-5 | TRBD1 | - | TRBV7-9 | CASSRTGSQPQHF | TGTGCCAGCAGCAGGACAGGATCTCAGCCCCAGCATTTT
TRBJ2-2 | - | once | TRBV11-2 | CASSLEAFSNTGELFF | TGTGCCAGCAGCTTAGAAGCGTTTTCGAACACCGGGGAGCTGTTTTTT
TRBJ2-5 | - | - | TRBV4-3 | CASSQVLTGFPYQETQYF | TGCGCCAGCAGCCAAGTCCTCACAGGGTTCCCCTACCAAGAGACCCAGTACTTC
TRBJ1-2 | TRBD1 | - | TRBV18 | CASSPPGQGDGYTF | TGTGCCAGCTCACCACCGGGACAGGGAGATGGCTACACCTTC
TRBJ1-5 | TRBD1 | - | TRBV15 | CATSIDRGNQPQHF | TGTGCCACCAGCATTGACAGGGGCAACCAGCCCCAGCATTTT
TRBJ2-5 | - | - | TRBV5-4 | CASSLDLGAQETQYF | TGTGCCAGCAGCTTGGACTTGGGGGCTCAAGAGACCCAGTACTTC
TRBJ1-5 | TRBD1 | - | TRBV6-5 | CASSWTGDSNQPQHF | TGTGCCAGCAGTTGGACAGGCGATAGCAATCAGCCCCAGCATTTT
TRBJ1-1 | - | - | TRBV4-3 | CASSQVRGEAFF | TGCGCCAGCAGCCAAGTAAGGGGCGAAGCTTTCTTT
TRBJ2-7 | TRBD2 | - | TRBV4-2 | CASSHLAGGLSSYEQYF | TGTGCCAGCAGTCATCTAGCGGGGGGTCTGAGCTCCTACGAGCAGTACTTC
TRBJ1-2 | - | - | TRBV27 | CASSLIGDIVYGYTF | TGTGCCAGCAGTTTGATAGGAGATATAGTCTATGGCTACACCTTC
TRBJ2-7 | TRBD1 | few | TRBV27 | CASSYGQGSSYEQYF | TGTGCCAGCAGTTACGGACAGGGTAGCTCCTACGAGCAGTACTTC
TRBJ2-5 | - | - | TRBV27 | CASSSGYHPYSWETQYF | TGTGCCAGCAGTTCAGGGTATCACCCCTATTCATGGGAGACCCAGTACTTC
TRBJ2-1 | TRBD1 | - | TRBV4-3 | CASSQFRQGVYNEQFF | TGCGCCAGCAGCCAGTTCCGACAGGGGGTCTACAATGAGCAGTTCTTC
TRBJ1-2 | TRBD1 | - | TRBV6-5 | CASSYTDRGGYTF | TGTGCCAGCAGTTACACCGACAGGGGTGGCTACACCTTC
TRBJ1-2 | TRBD1 | few | TRBV4-2 | CASSRPEPGQGAYGYTF | TGTGCCAGCAGCCGACCTGAGCCGGGACAGGGTGCCTATGGCTACACCTTC
TRBJ1-2 | TRBD1 | - | TRBV11-3 | CASSRTGIDGYTF | TGTGCCAGCAGCCGGACAGGGATTGACGGCTACACCTTC
TRBJ2-7 | TRBD2 | - | TRBV30 | CAWSRPGLGPYEQYF | TGTGCCTGGAGTCGCCCGGGACTAGGGCCCTACGAGCAGTACTTC
TRBJ2-7 | - | once | TRBV5-6 | CASSSQKAGPTGQYF | TGTGCCAGCAGCTCCCAGAAGGCGGGGCCAACGGGGCAGTACTTC
TRBJ1-1 | - | - | TRBV5-8 | CASSYTGYTEAFF | TGTGCCAGCAGCTATACAGGGTATACTGAAGCTTTCTTT
TRBJ1-3 | - | few | TRBV5-1 | CASSPGRPGNTIYF | TGCGCCAGCAGCCCCGGCAGGCCGGGAAACACCATATATTTT
TRBJ2-7 | TRBD1 | - | TRBV27 | CAVRDSSYEQYF | TGTGCCGTTCGGGACAGCTCCTACGAGCAGTACTTC
TRBJ1-1 | TRBD1 | once | TRBV5-5 | CASTSQDRVGTEAFF | TGTGCCAGCACTTCCCAGGACAGGGTAGGAACTGAAGCTTTCTTT
TRBJ2-7 | - | - | TRBV20-1 | CSADNGEQYF | TGCAGTGCCGATAACGGCGAGCAGTACTTC
TRBJ2-3 | - | - | TRBV27 | CASSSPGGRTSTDTQYF | TGTGCCAGCAGTTCGCCGGGGGGCCGGACTAGCACAGATACGCAGTATTTT
TRBJ2-5 | TRBD1 | - | TRBV7-2 | CASSPQRTGGWETQYF | TGTGCCAGCAGCCCCCAACGGACAGGTGGTTGGGAGACCCAGTACTTC
TRBJ1-2 | TRBD1 | - | TRBV11-2 | CASSLGARTGDGYTF | TGTGCCAGCAGCTTAGGTGCACGGACAGGAGATGGCTACACCTTC